These 21 T cell receptor beta chains share one sample of origin, sequenced in a study of CD8 T cells in Susac syndrome. With random hexamers, reverse transcription was performed on about 0.5 to 1 ug of RNA. TCRdb fed the immunoSEQ multiplex PCR reads into MiXCR, producing one record per CDR3 protein. The table records about 300,000 distinct CDR3 sequences, approximately 85% of them present only once. Material: CD8+ T cells from PBMCs. All receptors come from a human donor with multiple sclerosis.

This chain joins TRBV7-9 and TRBJ2-7; possibly TRBD1 for D (6 bases). This CDR3 comprises 13 residues. V shed 7 bases and J shed 0 bases, with 10 bases lying between them. CDR1 is SEHNR, CDR2 FQNEAQ, per germline (reference sequence). CDR3 DNA sequence: TGTGCCAGCACCGGGACACCCTCCTACGAGCAGTACTTC. Residues: CASTGTPSYEQYF.

CDR3 DNA: TGTGCTAGTGGTTTGGGCTTGCGTTCCTATGGCTACACCTTC. Its protein product is CASGLGLRSYGYTF. The V call is TRBV12-5, the J call TRBJ1-2; no clear D. V lost 1 base and J lost 4, with 10 bases in between. The CDR3 is 14 amino acids. Germline CDR1 and CDR2: LGHNT and FRNRAP.

J is TRBJ2-3 and V is TRBV27; 9 positions match TRBD2. The CDR3 is made up of 16 amino acids. With 4 bases clipped from V and 4 bases from J, the junction kept 9 bases outside the gene matches. Germline V gives CDR1 MNHEY, CDR2 SMNVEV (reference sequence). CDR3 loop: CASSSIPGLASDTQYF. CDR3 nucleotides: TGTGCCAGCAGTTCGATCCCGGGACTAGCATCAGATACGCAGTATTTT.

The J gene is TRBJ1-1, the V gene TRBV19, with D possibly matching TRBD1 (6 bases). This CDR3 is 17 amino acids long. Germline CDR1 and CDR2: LNHDA and SQIVND (reference sequence). V lost 2 bases and J lost 1, with 17 bases in between. DNA of the CDR3: TGTGCCAGTAGTATAATCGACCCCCAGGGGAGGAACACTGAAGCTTTCTTT. Its protein product is CASSIIDPQGRNTEAFF.

The rearrangement uses TRBV7-9 and TRBJ1-5, with unresolved D. V was pared by 2 bases and J by 1 base, with 6 bases between. The germline V gene has CDR1 SEHNR and CDR2 FQNEAQ (reference sequence). This CDR3 comprises 14 residues. The CDR3 coding sequence is TGTGCCAGCAGCTTACTGGGGAGCAATCAGCCCCAGCATTTT. This sequence encodes CASSLLGSNQPQHF.

The rearrangement uses TRBV13 and TRBJ2-1; D gene ambiguous. This CDR3 region has 12 residues. Per germline, CDR1 PRHDT and CDR2 FYEKMQ (reference sequence). Trimming stripped 4 bases from V and 6 bases from J, with 7 bases between. This CDR3 reads CASSSATNEQFF. CDR3 nucleotides: TGTGCCAGCAGCTCGGCAACCAATGAGCAGTTCTTC. Complete variable domain (other parts from reference TRBV13 and TRBJ2-1): AAGVIQSPRHLIKEKRETATLKCYPIPRHDTVYWYQQGPGQDPQFLISFYEKMQSDKGSIPDRFSAQQFSDYHSELNMSSLELGDSALYFCASSSATNEQFFGPGTRLTVL.

The rearrangement joins TRBV15 to TRBJ2-1; the D gene is possibly TRBD1 (6 bases). Germline-derived CDR1 and CDR2 are LNHNV and YYDKDF (reference sequence). CDR3 length: 17 residues. Trimming removed 1 base at V and 5 bases at J, with 18 bases between. Here the CDR3 reads CATSRVFVDRRDNEQFF. The CDR3 coding sequence is TGTGCCACCAGCAGAGTGTTCGTAGACAGGCGAGACAATGAGCAGTTCTTC. The full variable domain, with the rest looked up from reference TRBV15 and TRBJ2-1, is DAMVIQNPRYQVTQFGKPVTLSCSQTLNHNVMYWYQQKSSQAPKLLFHYYDKDFNNEADTPDNFQSRRPNTSFCFLDIRSPGLGDTAMYLCATSRVFVDRRDNEQFFGPGTRLTVL.

The chain is built from TRBV7-9 and TRBJ2-1, with unresolved D. Between the trimmed V and J ends, which lost 5 bases and 9 bases, there was a span of 11 bases. Per germline, CDR1 SEHNR and CDR2 FQNEAQ (reference sequence). The CDR3 covers 12 residues. CDR3 DNA sequence: TGTGCCAGCAGCCCGACCGATCCTGAGCAGTTCTTC. It specifies CASSPTDPEQFF.

This chain links TRBV4-3 with TRBJ2-1, with 9 bases identical to TRBD2. Trimming removed 4 bases from V and 9 bases from J; junction bases left unmatched: 10. This CDR3 contains 15 residues. CDR1 and CDR2 (germline): LGHNA, YSLEER. The CDR3: CASSRGREGPPEQFF. CDR3 in DNA: TGCGCCAGCAGCCGGGGGCGGGAGGGCCCCCCTGAGCAGTTCTTC.

Note on this clonotype: Sequence at one end of the junction differs from germline and may be a read error. The gene calls are TRBV27 and TRBJ1-1, with TRBD1 identical over 7 bases. This CDR3 has 17 residues. Germline V CDR1 and CDR2: MNHEY, SMNVEV (reference sequence). As DNA, the CDR3 is TGTGCCAGCAGTCCCGGGACAGTCTCAGCTATGAACACTGAAACTTTCTTT. It translates to CASSPGTVSAMNTETFF.

The genes are TRBV4-3 and TRBJ2-7; 7 nucleotides match TRBD1. The CDR3 runs to 17 residues. The germline CDR1 and CDR2 sequences are LGHNA and YSLEER. Trimming at V came to 1 base and at J to 3 bases, leaving 12 bases not matched to a gene. DNA for the CDR3: TGCGCCAGCAGCCAAGCCACAGGGGCTCAGAGGGGCTACGAGCAGTACTTC. Translating it yields CASSQATGAQRGYEQYF.

The chain combines TRBV5-1 with TRBJ2-5; D possibly uses TRBD1 or TRBD2 (5 bases each). Germline CDR1 is SGHRS and CDR2 is YFSETQ. The CDR3 covers 15 residues. Trimming left V 2 bases short and J 5 bases short, with 16 bases between. In DNA form, the CDR3 reads TGCGCCAGCAGCTTATCCGCAGGGTCGGGGGAGACCCAGTACTTC. It specifies CASSLSAGSGETQYF.

The J gene is TRBJ2-3, the V gene TRBV12-3 or TRBV12-4; no clear D. This CDR3 region has 12 residues. V lost 2 bases to trimming and J lost 6 bases, with 6 bases between them. The CDR3 region is CASSLPPDTQYF. CDR3 coding DNA: TGTGCCAGCAGTTTACCTCCCGATACGCAGTATTTT.

This clonotype turned up a few times. J is TRBJ1-1 and V is TRBV7-2; TRBD1 might be the D (5 bases). V was cut by 1 base and J by 2 bases, with 11 bases left in between. Germline values: CDR1 SGHTA, CDR2 FQGNSA. The CDR3 spans 15 residues. DNA for the CDR3: TGTGCCAGCAGCTTAGGGGAGGGGTTAAACACTGAAGCTTTCTTT. Protein sequence: CASSLGEGLNTEAFF.

The chain links TRBV7-9 to TRBJ2-7; possible D gene TRBD2, 5 bases. The CDR3 is 13 amino acids. Germline V gene data show CDR1 as SEHNR and CDR2 as FQNEAQ (reference sequence). V lost 5 bases, J lost 2 bases, and 10 bases lay in between. The CDR3 sequence is CASSGRDPYEQYF. In nucleotides, the CDR3 is TGTGCCAGCAGCGGACGGGATCCCTACGAGCAGTACTTC.

The V gene is TRBV7-9, the J gene TRBJ2-5, with TRBD1 as a possible D gene (6 bases). Trimming shortened V by 5 bases and J by 7 bases, and 14 bases separated the two germline ends. The V gene's germline CDR1 is SEHNR and CDR2 FQNEAQ (reference sequence). This CDR3 has 13 residues. The CDR3 coding sequence is TGTGCCAGCAGCAGGTCAGGGGATAGGACCCAGTACTTC. Translating gives CASSRSGDRTQYF.

As to this clonotype: Sequence at one end of the junction differs from germline and may be a read error. The V and J genes are TRBV3-1 and TRBJ2-3; D gene uncertain. The germline gives CDR1 LGHDT, CDR2 YNNKEL (reference sequence). The CDR3 is made up of 14 amino acids. The CDR3 DNA follows: TGTGCCAGCAGCCAAGGTAGTTTCCCAGATGCGCAGTATTTT. This sequence encodes CASSQGSFPDAQYF.

The CDR3, as DNA: TGCGCCAGCAGCCAAGAAATGAGGGGGAGCACAGATACGCAGTATTTT. This gives the protein CASSQEMRGSTDTQYF. V is TRBV4-3 and J is TRBJ2-3, with D perhaps TRBD1 (6 bases). CDR1 and CDR2 from the germline V gene are LGHNA and YSLEER. Trimming stripped 0 bases from V and 0 bases from J, with 10 bases between. The CDR3 runs to 16 residues.

The chain recombines TRBV6-4 with TRBJ2-1; possible D gene TRBD1, 5 bases. The CDR3 loop spans 15 amino acids. With 5 bases removed from V and 5 bases from J, the gap between germline ends came to 16 bases. Germline assignment: CDR1 MRHNA and CDR2 SNTAGT. The CDR3 protein is CASSSWEGAHNEQFF. The DNA for the CDR3 is TGTGCCAGCAGTTCCTGGGAAGGGGCTCACAATGAGCAGTTCTTC.

This clonotype came up once. The chain combines TRBV27 with TRBJ2-3, with 10 bases matching TRBD2. The CDR3 spans 16 residues. Trimming at V came to 7 bases and at J to 4 bases, leaving 11 bases not matched to a gene. The germline CDR1 and CDR2 sequences are MNHEY and SMNVEV (reference sequence). The CDR3 spells CASTLGASGSSDTQYF. CDR3 in DNA: TGTGCCAGCACGCTCGGAGCTAGCGGGAGTTCAGATACGCAGTATTTT.

The chain combines TRBV14 with TRBJ2-7; D unresolved. Looked up from germline, CDR1 is SGHDN and CDR2 is FVKESK. The CDR3 consists of 13 residues. Trimming took off 3 bases at V and 3 bases at J, with 9 bases between the two ends. The CDR3 loop is CASSQNSLYEQYF. Written as DNA, the CDR3 is TGTGCCAGCAGCCAGAATAGTCTCTACGAGCAGTACTTC.